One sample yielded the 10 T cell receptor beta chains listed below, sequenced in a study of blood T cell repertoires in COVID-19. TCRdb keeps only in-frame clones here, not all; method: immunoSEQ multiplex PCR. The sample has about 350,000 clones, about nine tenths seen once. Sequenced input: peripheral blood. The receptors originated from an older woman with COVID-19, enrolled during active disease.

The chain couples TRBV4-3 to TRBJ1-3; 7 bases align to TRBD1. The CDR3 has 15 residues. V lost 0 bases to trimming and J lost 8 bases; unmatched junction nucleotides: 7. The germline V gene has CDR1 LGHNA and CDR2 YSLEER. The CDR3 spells CASSQESSRGDTIYF. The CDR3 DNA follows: TGCGCCAGCAGCCAAGAAAGTAGCAGGGGGGACACCATATATTTT.

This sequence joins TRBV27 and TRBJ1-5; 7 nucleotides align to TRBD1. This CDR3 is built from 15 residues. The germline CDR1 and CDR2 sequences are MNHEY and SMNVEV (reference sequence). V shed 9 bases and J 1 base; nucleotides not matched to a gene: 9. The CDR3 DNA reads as TGTGCCAGGAGTCAGAGGGGGCGCAGCAATCAGCCCCAGCATTTT. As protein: CARSQRGRSNQPQHF.

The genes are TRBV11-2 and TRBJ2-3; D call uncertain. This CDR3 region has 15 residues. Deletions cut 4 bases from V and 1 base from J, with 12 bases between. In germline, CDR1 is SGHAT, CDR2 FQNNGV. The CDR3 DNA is TGTGCCAGCAGCTCGACCTGGCAGGGCACAGATACGCAGTATTTT. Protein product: CASSSTWQGTDTQYF.

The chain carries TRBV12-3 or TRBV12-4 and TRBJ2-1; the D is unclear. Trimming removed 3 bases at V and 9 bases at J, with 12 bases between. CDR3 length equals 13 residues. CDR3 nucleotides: TGTGCCAGCAGTTTGGCCCCGGGTACTGAGCAGTTCTTC. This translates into CASSLAPGTEQFF.

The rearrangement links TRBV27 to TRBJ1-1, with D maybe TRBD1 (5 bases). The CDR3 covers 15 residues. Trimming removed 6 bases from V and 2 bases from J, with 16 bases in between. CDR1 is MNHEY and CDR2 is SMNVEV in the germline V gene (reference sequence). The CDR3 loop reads CASSPQWGVNTEAFF. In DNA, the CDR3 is TGTGCCAGCAGCCCTCAGTGGGGGGTAAACACTGAAGCTTTCTTT.

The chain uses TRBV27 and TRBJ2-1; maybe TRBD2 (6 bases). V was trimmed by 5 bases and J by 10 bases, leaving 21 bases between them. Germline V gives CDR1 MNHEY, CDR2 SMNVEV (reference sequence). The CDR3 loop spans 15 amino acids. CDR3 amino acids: CASSPRTSGGLEQFF. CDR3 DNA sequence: TGTGCCAGCAGTCCGCGAACATCTGGGGGGTTGGAGCAGTTCTTC.

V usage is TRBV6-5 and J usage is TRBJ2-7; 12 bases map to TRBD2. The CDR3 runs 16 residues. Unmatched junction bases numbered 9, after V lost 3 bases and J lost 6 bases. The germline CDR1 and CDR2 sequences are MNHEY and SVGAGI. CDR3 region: CASSYKFLAGGSEQYF. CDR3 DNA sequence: TGTGCCAGCAGTTATAAGTTCCTAGCGGGGGGGAGCGAGCAGTACTTC.

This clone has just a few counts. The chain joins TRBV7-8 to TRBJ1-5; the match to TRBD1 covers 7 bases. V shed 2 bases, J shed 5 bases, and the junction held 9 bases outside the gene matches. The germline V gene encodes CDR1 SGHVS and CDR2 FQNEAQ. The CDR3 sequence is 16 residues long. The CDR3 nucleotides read TGTGCCAGCAGCTTATCCAGACAGGGAGTATATCAGCCCCAGCATTTT. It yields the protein CASSLSRQGVYQPQHF.

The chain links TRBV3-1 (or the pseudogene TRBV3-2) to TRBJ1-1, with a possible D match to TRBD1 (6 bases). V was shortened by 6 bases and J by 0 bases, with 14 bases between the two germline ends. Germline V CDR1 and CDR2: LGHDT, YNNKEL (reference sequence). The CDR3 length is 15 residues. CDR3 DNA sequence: TGTGCCAGCAGGCATCAGGGGCTGGTGAACACTGAAGCTTTCTTT. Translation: CASRHQGLVNTEAFF.

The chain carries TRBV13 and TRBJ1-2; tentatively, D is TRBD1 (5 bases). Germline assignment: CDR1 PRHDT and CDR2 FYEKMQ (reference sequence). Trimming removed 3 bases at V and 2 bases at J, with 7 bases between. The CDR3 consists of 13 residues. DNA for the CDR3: TGTGCCAGCAGCTTTGGGGGGAACTATGGCTACACCTTC. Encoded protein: CASSFGGNYGYTF. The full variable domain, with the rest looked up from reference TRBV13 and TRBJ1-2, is AAGVIQSPRHLIKEKRETATLKCYPIPRHDTVYWYQQGPGQDPQFLISFYEKMQSDKGSIPDRFSAQQFSDYHSELNMSSLELGDSALYFCASSFGGNYGYTFGSGTRLTVV.